This entry lists 9 T cell receptor beta chains sequenced from one sample in a study of tissue T cells after allogeneic stem cell transplantation. Clones were read by immunoSEQ multiplex PCR, and TCRdb kept only the in-frame ones, dropping some. This table has approximately 2,100 clones, under 60% appearing once. The time point is: mouse harvest day 14 after allogeneic transplant. Mouse grafts combined 10^7 T-cell-depleted bone marrow cells with 10^6 splenic CD5+ T cells. The sequencing sample was made of liver tissue. The receptors were gathered from a female BALB/c mouse given C57BL/6 T cells with graft-versus-host disease after an allogeneic hematopoietic cell transplant.

With regard to this clone: Gene names are the mouse ones. The read stops 1 residue short of the end of the CDR3; the missing end is completed from the germline J gene. The V and J genes are TRBV2 and TRBJ2-5; TRBD2 is a possible D gene (7 bases). Trimming removed 0 bases at V and 2 bases at J, with 9 bases between. Germline CDR1 and CDR2: LGHNA and YSYQKL. There are 15 residues in the CDR3. The CDR3: CASSQDWGAQDTQYF. The CDR3 DNA, read in part, is TGTGCCAGCAGCCAAGATTGGGGGGCCCAAGACACCCAGTAC.

This clone is categorized as medium-sized. The listed genes are named as in mouse. The CDR3 is cut off 1 residue early in the read; its end comes from the germline J gene. The chain is built from TRBV3 and TRBJ2-2, with 12 bases aligning to TRBD2. The germline CDR1 and CDR2 sequences are SNHLY and FYNGKV (reference sequence). The CDR3 contains 15 residues. Trimming cost V 7 bases and J 5 bases; bases outside gene matches: 5. The part of the CDR3 DNA that was read is TGTGCCAGCACGACTGGGGGGGCAAGGACCGGGCAGCTCTAC. Translating gives CASTTGGARTGQLY. The entire CDR3 protein is CASTTGGARTGQLYF.

This clone occurred a few times. The genes and germline here are from mouse. The sequenced fragment ends 1 residue before the CDR3 boundary, so the rest is inferred from the germline J gene. The genes are TRBV29 and TRBJ2-7; TRBD1 aligns across 11 bases. The junction had 0 bases not matched to a gene; V was cut back by 5 bases and J by 9 bases. CDR3 length: 11 residues. Germline CDR1 MSHET, CDR2 SYDVDS. The CDR3 region is CASSGTGGQYF. Incomplete CDR3 DNA: TGTGCTAGCAGTGGGACAGGGGGACAGTAC.

Remarks on this clone: Gene labels here are mouse ones. The read halts 1 residue ahead of the CDR3 end, with the missing end drawn from the germline J gene. The rearrangement uses TRBV26 and TRBJ1-4, with no clear D. Per germline, CDR1 KGHPV and CDR2 FQNQEV (reference sequence). CDR3 length: 14 residues. V lost 4 bases to trimming and J lost 2 bases, with 8 bases between them. Incomplete CDR3 DNA: TGTGCCAGCAGTCGGCAGACATCCAACGAAAGATTATTT. It translates to CASSRQTSNERLF. The complete CDR3 reads CASSRQTSNERLFF.

Of note for this clone: Gene names refer to mouse genes. The CDR3 end is not reached by the read, which stops 1 residue before it; the germline J gene fills it in. V gene TRBV4 combines with J gene TRBJ2-7; 10 bases fit TRBD2. The V gene end was trimmed by 5 bases and the J gene end by 5 bases; junction bases not matched to a gene: 6. The CDR3 totals 14 residues. Germline CDR1 and CDR2: LGHDT and YNNKQL (reference sequence). Partial CDR3 DNA: TGTGCCAGCAGCGCGGACTGGGGGTTCCATGAACAGTAC. It specifies CASSADWGFHEQY. The entire CDR3 is CASSADWGFHEQYF.

Concerning this clone: Genes and germline come from the mouse. From the germline J gene comes the end of the CDR3, since the read stops 1 residue before it. This chain joins TRBV14 and TRBJ2-7; TRBD2 matches at 11 bases. This CDR3 spans 14 amino acids. Germline CDR1 reads SGHDT; CDR2 reads FRDEAV. V shed 6 bases, J shed 6 bases, and the junction held 8 bases outside the gene matches. CDR3 DNA (partial): TGTGCCAGCAACTGGGGGGGCGCCGGATTTGAACAGTAC. Amino acids: CASNWGGAGFEQY. The CDR3 as a whole reads CASNWGGAGFEQYF. The whole variable domain, remainder taken from reference TRBV14 and TRBJ2-7, is EAGVTQSPRYAVLQEGQAVSFWCDPISGHDTLYWYQQPRDQGPQLLVYFRDEAVIDNSQLPSDRFSAVRPKGTNSTLKIQSAKQGDTATYLCASNWGGAGFEQYFGPGTRLTVL.

Notes on this clone: Mouse germline and gene names are used. The read ends 1 residue shy of where the CDR3 ends; the end is completed using the germline J gene. V gene TRBV2 combines with J gene TRBJ1-1; D uncertain. Between the trimmed V and J ends, which lost 4 bases and 8 bases, there was a span of 5 bases. The CDR3 has 10 amino acids. Germline CDR1 reads LGHNA; CDR2 reads YSYQKL. The covered CDR3 bases are TGTGCCAGCAGCCGGGAGGAAGTCTTC. The encoded protein is CASSREEVF. The CDR3 in full is CASSREEVFF.

Note on this clone: The germline and genes are mouse ones. The CDR3 end falls 1 residue outside the read, so it is completed with the germline J gene. The genes are TRBV5 and TRBJ1-3, with 7 positions matching TRBD1. CDR1 and CDR2 from the germline V gene are LGHNA and YNLKQL (reference sequence). V lost 4 bases and J lost 0; bases outside the gene matches: 3. CDR3 length equals 15 residues. CDR3: CASSPGTASGNTLYF. The part of the CDR3 DNA that was read is TGTGCCAGCAGCCCCGGGACAGCTTCTGGAAATACGCTCTAT.

Concerning this clone itself: Each gene name is a mouse one. The missing CDR3 end, 1 residue past where the read stops, is filled in from the germline J gene. The chain is built from TRBV19 and TRBJ2-5; no clear D. The V end was cut by 5 bases, the J end by 0 bases, with 7 bases between. The germline V gene encodes CDR1 FNHDT and CDR2 SITEND (reference sequence). The CDR3 runs to 13 residues. The DNA read from the CDR3 is TGTGCCAGCAGCCGGGTTAACCAAGACACCCAGTAC. It is translated as CASSRVNQDTQY. In full, the CDR3 reads CASSRVNQDTQYF.